This TCR beta chain was sequenced for a study of T cell repertoires in cytomegalovirus infection. Across the whole study: It can be stated that public TCR beta signatures indicated CMV infection as well as a matching HLA type. General study points: Carriage of CMV together with the relevant HLA was identifiable through cumulative public TCR beta family frequency.

This clonotype was recorded many times. The antigen is not known. TCRdb called the reads again in MiXCR, with one record for every CDR3 protein. The repertoire holds 680,000 or so distinct CDR3 sequences, with 30% to 35% as singletons. Source: cultured PBMCs, taken from culture after CMV antigen stimulation. This clonotype was sampled from a human donor in good health (CMV status not recorded). Some clones in this sample may be carry-over from other donors' samples.

Here the CDR3 DNA reads TGTGCCAGCAGCCGACCCCAGGGGAGGGGGAACACTGAAGCTTTCTTT. It encodes CASSRPQGRGNTEAFF. The V gene is TRBV7-6, the J gene TRBJ1-1, with D possibly TRBD1 on 6 matching bases. This CDR3 has 16 amino acids. V dropped 5 bases and J dropped 1 base, with 17 bases sitting between them. CDR1 is SGHVS and CDR2 is FNYEAQ in the germline V gene. Based on the CDR3 plus reference TRBV7-6 and TRBJ1-1, the full variable domain is GAGVSQSPRYKVTKRGQDVALRCDPISGHVSLYWYRQALGQGPEFLTYFNYEAQQDKSGLPNDRFSAERPEGSISTLTIQRTEQRDSAMYRCASSRPQGRGNTEAFFGQGTRLTVV.